A single sample gave rise to the 30 T cell receptor beta chains below, sequenced in a study of response to subunit inactivated influenza vaccine (dated by TCRdb to 2016 to 2019). Libraries were made using RT-PCR. Sequencing instrument: Illumina HiSeq 2500. TCRdb trimmed the raw reads at Q25, called clones with MiXCR and kept productive beta chains. CDR3 protein sequences are deduplicated, and each keeps its most common genes and DNA. This sample is represented by over 650,000 distinct CDR3 sequences; approximately 17% of them were singletons. Of the sample, roughly a tenth is held by the ten largest clones. The specimen comprised PBMCs from blood, sampled around 5 days after vaccination. The receptors here all came from a man in his fifties who received an inactivated influenza vaccine. Donor details come from another sample of the same person, matched by shared clones.

This clonotype was seen only a few times. This sequence joins TRBV6-1 and TRBJ2-7; D might be TRBD1 or TRBD2, each matching 6 bases. Deletions cut 1 base from V and 6 bases from J, with 16 bases between. CDR3 length: 15 amino acids. The V gene's germline CDR1 is MNHNS and CDR2 SASEGT. CDR3 sequence (DNA): TGTGCCAGCAGTGAAGATGGGGGGCTTTGGGCCGAGCAGTACTTC. Protein: CASSEDGGLWAEQYF.

The table lists this clonotype with a few counts. The rearrangement joins TRBV29-1 to TRBJ2-2, with a weak D call TRBD2 (6 bases). The germline CDR1 and CDR2 sequences are SQVTM and ANQGSEA. The CDR3 consists of 14 residues. Trimming left V 7 bases short and J 0 bases short, with 12 bases between. CDR3 amino acids: CSAGGVSNTGELFF. The CDR3 nucleotides read TGCAGCGCCGGAGGGGTTTCGAACACCGGGGAGCTGTTTTTT.

The chain combines TRBV5-4 with TRBJ2-4; the match to TRBD2 covers 8 bases. With 2 bases clipped from V and 1 base from J, the junction kept 8 bases outside the gene matches. The CDR3 runs to 17 residues. Germline lookup yields CDR1 SGHNT and CDR2 YYREEE (reference sequence). CDR3 nucleotide sequence: TGTGCCAGCAGCTTTGGCGGGAGGTCGGGTGCCAAAAACATTCAGTACTTC. This gives the protein CASSFGGRSGAKNIQYF. Using reference TRBV5-4 and TRBJ2-4 for the parts outside the CDR3, the full variable domain is ETGVTQSPTHLIKTRGQQVTLRCSSQSGHNTVSWYQQALGQGPQFIFQYYREEENGRGNFPPRFSGLQFPNYSSELNVNALELDDSALYLCASSFGGRSGAKNIQYFGAGTRLSVL.

This chain joins TRBV5-1 and TRBJ1-3; D not resolved. CDR1 and CDR2 (germline): SGHRS, YFSETQ. The CDR3 contains 17 residues. V lost 2 bases and J lost 0, with 15 bases in between. The CDR3 sequence: CASSLSPASLSGNTIYF. The CDR3 DNA follows: TGCGCCAGCAGCTTATCTCCGGCCTCGCTCTCTGGAAACACCATATATTTT.

This clonotype occurred once. This clone may be a read error of a much larger clone one base away. This chain links TRBV11-1 with TRBJ2-2; D may be TRBD1 or TRBD2 (5 bases each). The CDR3 is 14 amino acids. Trimming took 3 bases from V and 3 from J, leaving 8 bases between them. CDR1 SGHAT and CDR2 FQDESV come from the germline V gene (reference sequence). CDR3 nucleotide sequence: TGTGCCAGCAGCTTTGGGACCTACACCGGGGAGCTGTTTTTT. This gives the protein CASSFGTYTGELFF. The whole variable domain, filled in from reference TRBV11-1 and TRBJ2-2, reads EAEVAQSPRYKITEKSQAVAFWCDPISGHATLYWYRQILGQGPELLVQFQDESVVDDSQLPKDRFSAERLKGVDSTLKIQPAELGDSAMYLCASSFGTYTGELFFGEGSRLTVL.

CDR3 nucleotide sequence: TGTGCCAGCCAGAAGTCGGGGGGTGAGCAGTTCTTC. This encodes CASQKSGGEQFF. V and J are TRBV7-3 and TRBJ2-1, with TRBD2 matching over 7 bases. Germline CDR1 and CDR2: SGHTA and FQGTGA. This CDR3 has 12 amino acids. V lost 8 bases, J lost 9 bases, and 7 bases stayed unmatched.

The genes are TRBV9 and TRBJ2-3, with D hard to call. V lost 0 bases and J 3 bases, leaving 8 bases between the germline ends. Germline lookup yields CDR1 SGDLS and CDR2 YYNGEE. The CDR3 extends over 14 amino acids. The DNA for the CDR3 is TGTGCCAGCAGCGTAGCCGATTTTACAGATACGCAGTATTTT. Translation gives CASSVADFTDTQYF.

This clonotype was detected a few times. V and J are TRBV7-9 and TRBJ2-5, with D possibly called TRBD1 or TRBD2 (5 bases each). V dropped 0 bases and J dropped 5 bases, with 13 bases sitting between them. Germline values: CDR1 SEHNR, CDR2 FQNEAQ (reference sequence). The CDR3 loop spans 15 amino acids. The CDR3 reads CASSLAEGKWETQYF. CDR3 nucleotide sequence: TGTGCCAGCAGCTTAGCCGAGGGGAAGTGGGAGACCCAGTACTTC.

This clonotype was counted between two and nine times. The rearrangement uses TRBV12-3 or TRBV12-4 and TRBJ2-2, with 7 nucleotides matching TRBD2. This CDR3 comprises 15 residues. V was clipped by 8 bases and J by 2 bases; unmatched bases: 8. Here the CDR3 reads CASGQAGSNTGELFF. The CDR3 nucleotides are TGTGCCAGCGGACAAGCGGGGAGCAACACCGGGGAGCTGTTTTTT.

This chain connects TRBV6-2 or TRBV6-3 to TRBJ2-1; D perhaps matches TRBD1 (6 bases). Trimming removed 10 bases at V and 6 bases at J, with 22 bases between. This CDR3 spans 15 amino acids. Germline lookup yields CDR1 MNHEY and CDR2 SVGEGT. CDR3 sequence reads: CATRGLLGARNEQFF. The CDR3 DNA sequence: TGTGCCACCAGAGGGCTGTTGGGGGCTCGCAATGAGCAGTTCTTC.

The CDR3 sequence is CASSLWANSYNSPLHF. The CDR3 nucleotides are TGTGCCAGCAGCTTATGGGCGAACTCCTATAATTCACCCCTCCACTTT. This rearrangement joins TRBV7-2 to TRBJ1-6; D gene ambiguous. CDR1 SGHTA and CDR2 FQGNSA come from the germline V gene. The CDR3 is 16 residues long. V lost 2 bases and J 0 bases, leaving 8 bases between the germline ends.

J is TRBJ2-3 and V is TRBV9; D possibly uses TRBD1 or TRBD2 (5 bases each). The germline gives CDR1 SGDLS, CDR2 YYNGEE. The V gene lost 4 bases and the J gene lost 7 bases, with 19 bases spanning the gap. This CDR3 has 15 amino acids. The CDR3 bases are TGTGCCAGCAGCTCCCGGGGCAGCGGAGAATATACGCAGTATTTT. Translated, it gives CASSSRGSGEYTQYF.

This clonotype was counted a few times. The rearrangement uses TRBV7-9 and TRBJ2-1, with TRBD2 matching over 13 bases. Germline V CDR1 and CDR2: SEHNR, FQNEAQ (reference sequence). This CDR3 region has 16 residues. Trimming took 3 bases from V and 7 from J; bases not matched to a gene: 6. The chain's CDR3 is CASSFSGLAGVNEQFF. CDR3 DNA: TGTGCCAGCAGCTTCAGCGGACTAGCGGGAGTTAATGAGCAGTTCTTC. Full variable domain (remainder filled in from reference TRBV7-9 and TRBJ2-1): DTGVSQNPRHKITKRGQNVTFRCDPISEHNRLYWYRQTLGQGPEFLTYFQNEAQLEKSRLLSDRFSAERPKGSFSTLEIQRTEQGDSAMYLCASSFSGLAGVNEQFFGPGTRLTVL.

This clonotype has ten or more counts. This sequence joins TRBV9 and TRBJ2-7; D perhaps matches TRBD2 (6 bases). The CDR3 is 14 residues long. Trimming shortened V by 7 bases and J by 0 bases, and 14 bases separated the two germline ends. CDR1 is SGDLS, CDR2 YYNGEE, per germline. The CDR3 loop reads CASSVGGSSYEQYF. The CDR3 DNA reads TGTGCCAGCTCAGTGGGGGGAAGCTCCTACGAGCAGTACTTC.

This clonotype was seen a few times. The chain couples TRBV12-3 or TRBV12-4 to TRBJ2-3; D possibly corresponds to TRBD1 (6 bases). CDR3 length equals 16 residues. The ends were cut back, 5 bases at V and 0 bases at J, with 15 bases in the middle. The CDR3 loop is CASSPLWGTSTDTQYF. The CDR3 region has the DNA TGTGCCAGCAGTCCCCTGTGGGGGACAAGCACAGATACGCAGTATTTT.

The sample holds a few counts of this clonotype. The chain recombines TRBV12-3 or TRBV12-4 with TRBJ2-1, with D unresolved. This CDR3 is 13 amino acids long. Between the trimmed V and J ends, which lost 6 bases and 8 bases, there was a span of 14 bases. The CDR3 is CASSRRSRDEQFF. CDR3 nucleotides: TGTGCCAGCAGCCGCCGCTCTAGGGATGAGCAGTTCTTC.

This clonotype has more than one count but fewer than ten. The chain uses TRBV7-9 and TRBJ2-3; D is unclear. The CDR3 has 14 residues. With 1 base removed from V and 6 bases from J, the gap between germline ends came to 11 bases. Germline CDR1 is SEHNR and CDR2 is FQNEAQ (reference sequence). Here the CDR3 reads CASSLGATPDTQYF. In DNA, the CDR3 is TGTGCCAGCAGCTTAGGTGCCACCCCCGATACGCAGTATTTT.

This clonotype was counted only a few times. V usage is TRBV4-2 and J usage is TRBJ2-7; D may match TRBD1 or TRBD2 (6 bases each). CDR1 is LGHNA, CDR2 YNFKEQ, per germline. The V end lost 1 base, the J end lost 6 bases, and 13 bases lay between the germline ends. The CDR3 sequence is 14 residues long. The chain's CDR3 is CASSQVVRGGEQYF. In DNA form, the CDR3 reads TGTGCCAGCAGCCAAGTGGTCAGGGGAGGCGAGCAGTACTTC.

This clonotype was observed a few times. V usage is TRBV30 and J usage is TRBJ1-1, with TRBD1 as a possible D gene (5 bases). V shed 4 bases and J shed 3 bases, with 12 bases lying between them. The germline V gene has CDR1 GTSNPN and CDR2 SVGIG (reference sequence). The CDR3 loop spans 13 amino acids. CDR3 sequence (DNA): TGTGCCTGGAACCTGCAGGGATACACTGAAGCTTTCTTT. Amino acids: CAWNLQGYTEAFF.

This clonotype was picked up many times. The chain combines TRBV12-3 or TRBV12-4 with TRBJ2-5, with D possibly TRBD2 on 5 matching bases. Trimming took 3 bases from V and 4 from J, leaving 9 bases between them. There are 13 residues in the CDR3. CDR3 DNA: TGTGCCAGCAGTTTCGGGGAGAGAGAGACCCAGTACTTC. Translated: CASSFGERETQYF.

The gene calls are TRBV20-1 and TRBJ2-5; 10 nucleotides align to TRBD2. The CDR3 has 15 residues. CDR1 DFQATT and CDR2 SNEGSKA come from the germline V gene (reference sequence). The junction had 7 bases not matched to a gene; V was cut back by 3 bases and J by 3 bases. CDR3 in amino acids: CSASPSGGSEETQYF. DNA of the CDR3: TGCAGTGCTAGCCCTAGCGGGGGTAGCGAAGAGACCCAGTACTTC.

The chain is built from TRBV7-9 and TRBJ2-1; D call uncertain. V was cut by 1 base and J by 8 bases, with 9 bases left in between. CDR3 length: 13 amino acids. The V gene's germline CDR1 is SEHNR and CDR2 FQNEAQ (reference sequence). This CDR3 reads CASSLVRWDEQFF. The CDR3 DNA is TGTGCCAGCAGCTTAGTTCGCTGGGATGAGCAGTTCTTC.

This clonotype has a count of ten or more. The chain combines TRBV6-1 with TRBJ2-7; 10 bases map to TRBD1. CDR3 length equals 15 residues. The junction had 6 bases not matched to a gene; V was cut back by 5 bases and J by 2 bases. Germline lookup yields CDR1 MNHNS and CDR2 SASEGT. DNA for the CDR3: TGTGCCAGCAGTCCGCGACAGGGGGCGGCCTACGAGCAGTACTTC. This codes for CASSPRQGAAYEQYF.

The sample holds a few counts of this clonotype. The rearrangement links TRBV3-1 to TRBJ2-2; the D gene is possibly TRBD1 (5 bases). In germline, CDR1 is LGHDT, CDR2 YNNKEL (reference sequence). CDR3 size: 15 residues. The V end lost 6 bases, the J end lost 6 bases, and 17 bases lay between the germline ends. The CDR3 DNA follows: TGTGCCAGCAGGGTTGGACACACAGATTCCGGGGAGCTGTTTTTT. The encoded protein is CASRVGHTDSGELFF.

The V and J genes are TRBV30 and TRBJ1-1; the D is unclear. The CDR3 runs 11 residues. The V end was cut by 4 bases, the J end by 5 bases, with 8 bases between. Per the germline V gene, CDR1 is GTSNPN and CDR2 is SVGIG (reference sequence). The CDR3: CAWIWRTEAFF. Here the CDR3 DNA reads TGTGCCTGGATCTGGAGGACTGAAGCTTTCTTT.

This chain uses TRBV20-1 with TRBJ2-7; 11 bases line up with TRBD1. The ends lost 3 bases at V and 3 bases at J; junction bases unmatched: 4. The germline V gene encodes CDR1 DFQATT and CDR2 SNEGSKA (reference sequence). The CDR3 has 14 residues. In DNA form, the CDR3 reads TGCAGTGCTAGCCCTGGGACAGGGGGCTACGAGCAGTACTTC. Protein sequence: CSASPGTGGYEQYF.

V gene TRBV5-1 combines with J gene TRBJ2-7, with no clear D. The CDR3 consists of 14 residues. The germline CDR1 and CDR2 sequences are SGHRS and YFSETQ. V was trimmed by 4 bases and J by 5 bases, leaving 16 bases between them. Written as DNA, the CDR3 is TGCGCCAGCAGCCCCAGGAGAGCCGGCGACGAGCAGTACTTC. Its translation: CASSPRRAGDEQYF. Supplemented by reference TRBV5-1 and TRBJ2-7, the full variable domain reads KAGVTQTPRYLIKTRGQQVTLSCSPISGHRSVSWYQQTPGQGLQFLFEYFSETQRNKGNFPGRFSGRQFSNSRSEMNVSTLELGDSALYLCASSPRRAGDEQYFGPGTRLTVT.

The chain uses TRBV7-2 and TRBJ2-3; TRBD1 is a possible D gene (7 bases). CDR1 SGHTA and CDR2 FQGNSA come from the germline V gene. The length of the CDR3 is 14 residues. V was trimmed by 6 bases and J by 5 bases, leaving 15 bases between them. Here the CDR3 reads CASRGLTGKDTQYF. CDR3 nucleotides: TGTGCCAGCAGGGGACTGACAGGGAAAGATACGCAGTATTTT.

The chain uses TRBV7-9 and TRBJ1-2; a possible D gene is TRBD1 (5 bases). The CDR3 contains 13 residues. The V end was cut by 5 bases, the J end by 7 bases, with 14 bases between. Germline-derived CDR1 and CDR2 are SEHNR and FQNEAQ (reference sequence). CDR3 in amino acids: CASSPGHVSGYTF. The CDR3, as DNA: TGTGCCAGCAGCCCCGGACATGTGAGTGGCTACACCTTC.

V and J are TRBV20-1 and TRBJ2-3; D tentatively reads TRBD1 or TRBD2 (6 bases each). Trimming cost V 0 bases and J 7 bases, with 17 bases left between them. The CDR3 covers 15 residues. Germline values: CDR1 DFQATT, CDR2 SNEGSKA (reference sequence). CDR3 sequence: CSARDRKPRGHTQYF. The CDR3 region has the DNA TGCAGTGCTAGAGATCGTAAACCTCGGGGGCATACGCAGTATTTT.